This is a list of T cell receptor beta chains from one sample in a study of blood T cells in healthy people across ages. In TCRdb, the 5' RACE reads were re-called with MiXCR into one record per CDR3 protein. The sample has approximately 880,000 distinct CDR3 sequences, 48% seen once. Specimen: blood. These receptor sequences come from a man aged 30 to 39 in good health. CDR3s include the opening cysteine and the closing phenylalanine or tryptophan.

>TRBJ2-5|TRBV5-1
CASSSLTGQETQYF
>TRBJ2-7|TRBV10-2
CASSAAGRGYEQYF
>TRBJ2-7|TRBV20-1
CSARDAGEYYEQYF
>TRBJ2-3|TRBV5-6
CASSLAPRWRLSTDTQYF
>TRBJ2-7|TRBV5-1
CASSRTSGGSYEQYF
>TRBJ2-2|TRBV11-2
CASTTGLAGTGELFF
>TRBJ2-5|TRBV29-1
CSVGVGTETQYF
>TRBJ1-2|TRBV4-1
CASSQVDPLNYGYTF
>-|TRBV12-3/TRBV12-4
CASSFISQGDEQYF
>TRBJ2-3|TRBV5-1
CASGLAGGTTDTQYF
>TRBJ1-6|TRBV6-2/TRBV6-3
CASSYGTADLNSPLHF
>TRBJ2-5|TRBV19
CASSIGEQETQYF
>TRBJ1-3|TRBV24-1
CATSDPDRAGNTLYF
>TRBJ2-7|TRBV12-3/TRBV12-4
CASSIKGQGHPYEQYF
>TRBJ2-7|TRBV20-1
CSARRSGLSYEQYF
>TRBJ2-1|TRBV24-1
CATQRTRAGGINNEQFF
>TRBJ1-3|TRBV4-2
CASSRATGAGNTIYF
>TRBJ2-4|TRBV4-1
CASSQTGLLQEQYF
>TRBJ2-7|TRBV3-1
CASSQDGGAAYEQYF
>TRBJ2-1|TRBV11-2
CASSFSSRGEVEQFF
>TRBJ2-7|TRBV10-3
CAISEVHEQYF
>TRBJ1-1|TRBV5-4
CASRRQGNTEAFF
>TRBJ1-4|TRBV25-1
CASSESSGTSNEKLFF
>TRBJ2-1|TRBV9
CANSGSYKNEQFF
>TRBJ1-5|TRBV7-2
CASSLDFGDNQPQHF
>TRBJ2-1|TRBV11-2
CASSAWGQVVDEQFF
>TRBJ1-5|TRBV3-1
CASSQGEQPQHF
>TRBJ1-1|TRBV7-2
CASSLVVRYTEAFF
>TRBJ2-7|TRBV14
CASSHASEQYF
>TRBJ2-4|TRBV7-2
CASSSGIAKNIQYF